This paragraph covers one T cell receptor (beta chain) sequence. This clonotype has just a few counts. This receptor's antigen is unknown. Per-base qualities were not stored, and no clone one base away is much larger. TCR beta CDR3 regions were amplified from RNA transcripts. The first round of RT-PCR for the TCR CDR3 was performed with the HTBI primer set and the Qiagen OneStep RT-PCR kit. Libraries were constructed in a second round of multiplex PCR, after which size selection and purification were performed. The libraries were sequenced on an Illumina HiSeq2000 using paired-end 100 bp reads. The authors' analysis ran thus. Raw data were processed with SOAPnuke, discarding reads with adapters, uncalled bases, mean Phred below 15, or no exact constant-primer or identifier match. High-quality paired reads were merged using COPE v1.2.5, and each unique nucleotide sequence was defined as a clonotype. Clonotypes were aligned to IMGT TRBV, TRBD and TRBJ reference segments using MiTCR v1.1. The analysis included only V-J combinations with a frequency above 0.0001, which together covered 98% to 99.2% of the repertoires. The TCS score was defined as F50 (clonal expansion) divided by E x V (chaos), with BLOSUM62-based TCRdist calculated between CDR3 peptides within each V-J. Welch's t-statistics and random forest reduced several hundred V-J features to 13, which were used in a naive Bayes classifier (R e1071). The public sequencing data were trimmed at Q25 with fastp and processed into clonotypes with MiXCR by TCRdb, which kept only in-frame beta chains. Rows are unified per CDR3 protein, each entry keeping the most common DNA and genes. It is TCRdb's table, rather than the study itself, that gives the V and J calls and clone size. This sample holds more than 300,000 distinct CDR3 sequences; roughly 20% were observed only once. The ten largest clonotypes hold 35% to 50% of the sample.

These data come from a study of T cells in Graves' hyperthyroidism and ophthalmopathy (dated by TCRdb to about 2019). Regarding the complete study: Peripheral blood was sampled at the time of initial diagnosis, prior to any treatment. To identify distinguishing TCR V-J signatures, a discovery cohort of 90 to 100 patients was used, comprising 40 to 45 with Graves' ophthalmopathy and around 60 with stable Graves' hyperthyroidism. An independent validation cohort of 18 to 20 hyperthyroidism patients and about 15 patients who later progressed to ophthalmopathy tested prospective prediction of ophthalmopathy. Thyroid tissue and blood T-cell repertoires from about six Graves' hyperthyroidism patients were also compared in the study. After sampling, hyperthyroidism patients received methimazole starting at 30 mg daily, and ophthalmopathy patients received high-dose intravenous methylprednisolone. The paper describes TCR Vbeta CDR3 sequencing of 120 to 150 peripheral blood samples, made up of 43 ophthalmopathy patients, around 78 hyperthyroidism patients and some 17 progressor patients. The 75 to 100 discovery patients were randomly split 7:3 into training and test sets. Overall results and qualifications from the work: Most expanded thyroid clonotypes (frequency above 0.001) were also found in blood, which suggests that blood repertoires may mirror thyroid immune responses. No statistical method was used to set the sample size in advance, and investigators knew the group allocation. In validation, progression to ophthalmopathy was predicted by the model with around 71% sensitivity and roughly 72% specificity, a median of 6.5 months before onset. A model built on a 13 V-J signature distinguished ophthalmopathy from stable hyperthyroidism, reaching 87.88% sensitivity and about 81% specificity in cross-validation and 80%/75% in testing.

The CDR3 measures 15 amino acids from cysteine to phenylalanine. Here the CDR3 DNA is all that survives: 45 bases in frame from base 1. V loses 0 bases of germline sequence and J loses 1 base, and the interval between the two ends is 9 bases. CDR1 and CDR2 are read off the germline V gene (reference sequence) as LNHNV and YYDKDF. Moderately to severely active disease, a Clinical Activity Score of at least 3, a NOSPECS grade of at least 4, and a duration under 3 months were present in ophthalmopathy patients. Patients with uncontrolled infections, other autoimmune diseases, pregnancy or lactation were excluded. Diagnoses relied on clinical symptoms, serum thyroxine and TRAb, thyroid ultrasound and orbital computed tomography. Ficoll-Paque density gradient centrifugation was used to isolate PBMCs from approximately 11 ml of fresh peripheral blood. Total RNA was extracted with Trizol reagent, and quality was checked on an Agilent 2100 Bioanalyzer.

The chain joins TRBV15 to TRBJ2-5; no D gene call is confident. This receptor was taken from a man aged 18-30 years with Graves' ophthalmopathy. The source material was blood. The base sequence is TGTGCCACCAGCAGAGATCCCACGGGCCAAGAGACCCAGTACTTC. Its product reads: CATSRDPTGQETQYF.